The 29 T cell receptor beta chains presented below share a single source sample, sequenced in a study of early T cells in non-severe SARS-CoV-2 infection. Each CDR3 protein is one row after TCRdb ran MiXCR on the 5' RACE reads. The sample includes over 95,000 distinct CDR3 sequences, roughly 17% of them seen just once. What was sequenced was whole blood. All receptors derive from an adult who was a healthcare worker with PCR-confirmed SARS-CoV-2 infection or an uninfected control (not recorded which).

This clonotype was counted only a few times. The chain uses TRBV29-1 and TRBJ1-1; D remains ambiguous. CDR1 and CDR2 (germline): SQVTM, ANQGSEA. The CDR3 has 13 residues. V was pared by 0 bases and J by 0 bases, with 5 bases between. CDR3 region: CSVEDPVNTEAFF. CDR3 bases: TGCAGCGTTGAAGATCCGGTGAACACTGAAGCTTTCTTT.

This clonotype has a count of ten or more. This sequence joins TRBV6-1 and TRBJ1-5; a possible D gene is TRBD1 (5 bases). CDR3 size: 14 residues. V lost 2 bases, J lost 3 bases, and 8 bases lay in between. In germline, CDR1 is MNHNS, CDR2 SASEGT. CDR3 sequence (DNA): TGTGCCAGCAGTGAATCCAGGGCCAATCAGCCCCAGCATTTT. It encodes CASSESRANQPQHF.

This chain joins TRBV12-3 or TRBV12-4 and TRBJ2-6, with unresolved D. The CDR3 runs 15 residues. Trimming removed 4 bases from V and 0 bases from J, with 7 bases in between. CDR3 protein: CASSWSGSGANVLTF. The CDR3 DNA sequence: TGTGCCAGCAGTTGGTCAGGCTCTGGGGCCAACGTCCTGACTTTC.

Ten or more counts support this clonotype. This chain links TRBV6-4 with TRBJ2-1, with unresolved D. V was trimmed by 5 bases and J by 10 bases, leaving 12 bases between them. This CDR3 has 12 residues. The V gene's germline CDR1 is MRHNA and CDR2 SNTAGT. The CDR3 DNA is TGTGCCAGCAGTCTGAGTGAAGGGGAGCAGTTCTTC. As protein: CASSLSEGEQFF.

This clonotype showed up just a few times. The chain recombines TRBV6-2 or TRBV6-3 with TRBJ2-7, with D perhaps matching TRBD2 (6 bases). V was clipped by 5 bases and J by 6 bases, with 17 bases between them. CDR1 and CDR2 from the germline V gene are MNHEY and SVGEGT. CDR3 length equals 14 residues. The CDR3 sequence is CASSRGLATIEQYF. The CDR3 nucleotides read TGTGCCAGCAGTCGGGGACTCGCCACGATCGAGCAGTACTTC.

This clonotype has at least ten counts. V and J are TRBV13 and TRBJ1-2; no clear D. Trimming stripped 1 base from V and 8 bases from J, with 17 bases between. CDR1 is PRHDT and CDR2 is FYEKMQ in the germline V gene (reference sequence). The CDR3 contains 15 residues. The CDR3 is CASSLEALNYRGYTF. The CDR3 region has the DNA TGTGCCAGCAGCTTAGAGGCACTCAACTACCGAGGCTACACCTTC.

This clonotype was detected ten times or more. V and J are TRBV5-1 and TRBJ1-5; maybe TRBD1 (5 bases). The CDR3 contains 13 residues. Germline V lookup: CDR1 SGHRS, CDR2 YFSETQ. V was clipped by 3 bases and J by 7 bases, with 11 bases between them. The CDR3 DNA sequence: TGCGCCAGCAGCTCCCGAGGGGAACAGCCCCAGCATTTT. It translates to CASSSRGEQPQHF. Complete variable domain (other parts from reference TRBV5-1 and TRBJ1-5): KAGVTQTPRYLIKTRGQQVTLSCSPISGHRSVSWYQQTPGQGLQFLFEYFSETQRNKGNFPGRFSGRQFSNSRSEMNVSTLELGDSALYLCASSSRGEQPQHFGDGTRLSIL.

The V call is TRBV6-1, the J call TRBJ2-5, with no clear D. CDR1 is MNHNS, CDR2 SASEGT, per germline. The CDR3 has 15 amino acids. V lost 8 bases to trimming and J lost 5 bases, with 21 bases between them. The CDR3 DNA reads TGTGCCAGCGGCCTGAGATCGGGCCTGGGGGAGACCCAGTACTTC. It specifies CASGLRSGLGETQYF.

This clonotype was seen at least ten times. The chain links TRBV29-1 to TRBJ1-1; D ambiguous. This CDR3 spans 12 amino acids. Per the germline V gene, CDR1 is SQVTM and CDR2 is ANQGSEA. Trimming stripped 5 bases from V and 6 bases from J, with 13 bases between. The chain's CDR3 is CSVQNGIAEAFF. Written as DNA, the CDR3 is TGCAGCGTTCAAAACGGAATCGCTGAAGCTTTCTTT.

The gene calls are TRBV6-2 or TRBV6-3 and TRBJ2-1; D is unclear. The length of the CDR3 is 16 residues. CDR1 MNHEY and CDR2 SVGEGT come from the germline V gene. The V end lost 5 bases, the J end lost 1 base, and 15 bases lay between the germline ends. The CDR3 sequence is CASSKSLGWSYNEQFF. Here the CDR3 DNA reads TGTGCCAGCAGTAAATCTTTGGGCTGGTCCTACAATGAGCAGTTCTTC.

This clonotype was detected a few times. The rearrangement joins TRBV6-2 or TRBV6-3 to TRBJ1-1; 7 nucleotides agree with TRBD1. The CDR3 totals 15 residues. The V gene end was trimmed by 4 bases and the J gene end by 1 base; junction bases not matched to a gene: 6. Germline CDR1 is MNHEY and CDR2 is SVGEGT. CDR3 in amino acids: CASSFHRGKNTEAFF. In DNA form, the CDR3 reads TGTGCCAGCAGTTTTCACAGGGGCAAGAACACTGAAGCTTTCTTT.

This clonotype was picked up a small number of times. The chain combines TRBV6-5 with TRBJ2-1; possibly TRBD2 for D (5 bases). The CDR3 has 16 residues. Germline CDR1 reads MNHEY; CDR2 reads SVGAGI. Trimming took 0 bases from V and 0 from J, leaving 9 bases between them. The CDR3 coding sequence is TGTGCCAGCAGTTACTCAGGGCGGGTCTCCTACAATGAGCAGTTCTTC. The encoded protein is CASSYSGRVSYNEQFF.

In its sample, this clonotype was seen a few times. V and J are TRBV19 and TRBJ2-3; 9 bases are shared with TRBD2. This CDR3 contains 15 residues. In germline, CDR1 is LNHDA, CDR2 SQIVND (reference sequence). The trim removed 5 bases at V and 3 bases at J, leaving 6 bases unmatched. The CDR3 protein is CASSGSGSQTDTQYF. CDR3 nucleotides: TGTGCCAGTAGTGGTAGCGGGAGTCAGACAGATACGCAGTATTTT.

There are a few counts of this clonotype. Here the CDR3 reads CASSLFENIQYF. The CDR3 nucleotides are TGTGCCAGCAGTTTATTCGAAAACATTCAGTACTTC. The chain couples TRBV12-3 or TRBV12-4 to TRBJ2-4; D gene uncertain. Between the trimmed V and J ends, which lost 2 bases and 5 bases, there was a span of 4 bases. This CDR3 comprises 12 residues.

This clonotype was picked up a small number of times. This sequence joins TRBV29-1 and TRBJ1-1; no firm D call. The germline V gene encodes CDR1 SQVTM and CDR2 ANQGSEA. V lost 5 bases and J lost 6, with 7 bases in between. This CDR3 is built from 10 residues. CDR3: CSVRRSEAFF. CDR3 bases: TGCAGCGTTCGGAGGTCTGAAGCTTTCTTT.

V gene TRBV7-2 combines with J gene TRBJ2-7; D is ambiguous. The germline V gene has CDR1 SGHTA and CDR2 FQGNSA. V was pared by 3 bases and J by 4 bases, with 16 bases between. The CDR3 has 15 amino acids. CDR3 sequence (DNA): TGTGCCAGCAGCTTTGCCGGTGAAGATGAGTACGAGCAGTACTTC. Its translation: CASSFAGEDEYEQYF.

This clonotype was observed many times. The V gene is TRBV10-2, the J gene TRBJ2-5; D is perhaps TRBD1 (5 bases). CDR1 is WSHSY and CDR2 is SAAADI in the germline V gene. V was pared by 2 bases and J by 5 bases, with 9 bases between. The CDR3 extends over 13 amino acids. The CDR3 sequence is CASSERGFETQYF. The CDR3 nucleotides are TGCGCCAGCAGTGAGAGGGGTTTCGAGACCCAGTACTTC.

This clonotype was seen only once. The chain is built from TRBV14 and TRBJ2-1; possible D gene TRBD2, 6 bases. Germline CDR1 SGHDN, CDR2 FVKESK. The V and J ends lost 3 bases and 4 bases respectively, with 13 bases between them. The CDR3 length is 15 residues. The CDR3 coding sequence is TGTGCCAGCAGCCAGACGGGCGGGGCTTACAATGAGCAGTTCTTC. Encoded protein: CASSQTGGAYNEQFF.

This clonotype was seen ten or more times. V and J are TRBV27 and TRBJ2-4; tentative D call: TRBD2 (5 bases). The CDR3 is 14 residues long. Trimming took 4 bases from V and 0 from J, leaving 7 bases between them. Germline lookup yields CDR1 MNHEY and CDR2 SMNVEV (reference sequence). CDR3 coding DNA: TGTGCCAGCAGTTCTGGACTAGCCAAAAACATTCAGTACTTC. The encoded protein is CASSSGLAKNIQYF.

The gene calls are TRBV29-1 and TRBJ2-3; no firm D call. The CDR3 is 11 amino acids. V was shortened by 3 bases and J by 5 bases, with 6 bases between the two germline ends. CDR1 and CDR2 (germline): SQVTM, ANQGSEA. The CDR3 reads CSVDLGDTQYF. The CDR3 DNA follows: TGCAGCGTTGATTTGGGAGATACGCAGTATTTT.

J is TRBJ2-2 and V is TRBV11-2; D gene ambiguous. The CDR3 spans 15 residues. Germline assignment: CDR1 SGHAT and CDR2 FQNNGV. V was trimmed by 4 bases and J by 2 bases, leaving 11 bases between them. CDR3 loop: CASSSGTPNTGELFF. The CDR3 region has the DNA TGTGCCAGCAGCTCGGGTACCCCAAACACCGGGGAGCTGTTTTTT. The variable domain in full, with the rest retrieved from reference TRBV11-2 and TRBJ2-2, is EAGVAQSPRYKIIEKRQSVAFWCNPISGHATLYWYQQILGQGPKLLIQFQNNGVVDDSQLPKDRFSAERLKGVDSTLKIQPAKLEDSAVYLCASSSGTPNTGELFFGEGSRLTVL.

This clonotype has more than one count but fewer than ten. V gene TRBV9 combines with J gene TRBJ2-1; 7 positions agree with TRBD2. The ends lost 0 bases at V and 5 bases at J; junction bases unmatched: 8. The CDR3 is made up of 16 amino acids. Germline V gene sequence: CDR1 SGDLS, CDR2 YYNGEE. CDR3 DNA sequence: TGTGCCAGCAGCGTAGTTGGGCGGGGGACCAACAATGAGCAGTTCTTC. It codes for CASSVVGRGTNNEQFF.

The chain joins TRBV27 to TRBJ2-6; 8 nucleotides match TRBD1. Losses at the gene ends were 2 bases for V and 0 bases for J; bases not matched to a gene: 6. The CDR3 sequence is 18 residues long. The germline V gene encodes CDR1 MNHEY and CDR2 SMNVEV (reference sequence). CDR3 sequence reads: CASSLPDRAASGANVLTF. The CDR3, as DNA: TGTGCCAGCAGTTTACCGGACAGGGCGGCCTCTGGGGCCAACGTCCTGACTTTC.

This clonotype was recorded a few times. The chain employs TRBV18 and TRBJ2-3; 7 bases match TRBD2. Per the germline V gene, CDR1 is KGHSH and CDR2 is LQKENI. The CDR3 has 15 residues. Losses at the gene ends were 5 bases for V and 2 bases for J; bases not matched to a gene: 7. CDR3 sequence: CASSLSSGHTDTQYF. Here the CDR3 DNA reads TGTGCCAGCTCATTATCTAGCGGACACACAGATACGCAGTATTTT.

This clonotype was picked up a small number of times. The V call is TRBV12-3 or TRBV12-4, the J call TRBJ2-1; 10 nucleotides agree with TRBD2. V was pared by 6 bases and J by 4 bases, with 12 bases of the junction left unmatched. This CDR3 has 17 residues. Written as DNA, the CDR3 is TGTGCCAGCAGGGAGGAAACTAGCGGGATAGGATACAATGAGCAGTTCTTC. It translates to CASREETSGIGYNEQFF.

CDR3 sequence reads: CASSTSGSSYNEQFF. The DNA for the CDR3 is TGCGCCAGCAGCACCAGCGGGTCCTCCTACAATGAGCAGTTCTTC. This chain uses TRBV4-3 with TRBJ2-1, with D possibly being TRBD2 (6 bases). Germline assignment: CDR1 LGHNA and CDR2 YSLEER. The CDR3 is 15 residues long. Trimming removed 5 bases at V and 0 bases at J, with 11 bases between.

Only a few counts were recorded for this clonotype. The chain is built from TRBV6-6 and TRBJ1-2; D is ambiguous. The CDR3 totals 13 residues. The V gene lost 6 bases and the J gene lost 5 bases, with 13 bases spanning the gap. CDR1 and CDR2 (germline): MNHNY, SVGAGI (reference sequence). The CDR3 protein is CASRMGLRYGYTF. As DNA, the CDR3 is TGTGCCAGCAGGATGGGTCTCCGGTATGGCTACACCTTC.

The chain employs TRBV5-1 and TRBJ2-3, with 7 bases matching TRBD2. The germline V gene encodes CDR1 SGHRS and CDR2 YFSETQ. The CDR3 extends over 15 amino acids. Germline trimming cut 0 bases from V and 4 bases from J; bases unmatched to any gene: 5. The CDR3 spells CASSLALATADTQYF. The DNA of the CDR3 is TGCGCCAGCAGCTTGGCACTAGCGACGGCAGATACGCAGTATTTT.

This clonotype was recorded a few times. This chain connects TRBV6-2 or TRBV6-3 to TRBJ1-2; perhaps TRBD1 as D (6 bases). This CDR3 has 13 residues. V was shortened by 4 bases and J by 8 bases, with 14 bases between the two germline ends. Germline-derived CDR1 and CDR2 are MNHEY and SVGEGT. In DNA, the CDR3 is TGTGCCAGCAGTTTGCAGGGGTTGTACGGCTACACCTTC. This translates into CASSLQGLYGYTF.